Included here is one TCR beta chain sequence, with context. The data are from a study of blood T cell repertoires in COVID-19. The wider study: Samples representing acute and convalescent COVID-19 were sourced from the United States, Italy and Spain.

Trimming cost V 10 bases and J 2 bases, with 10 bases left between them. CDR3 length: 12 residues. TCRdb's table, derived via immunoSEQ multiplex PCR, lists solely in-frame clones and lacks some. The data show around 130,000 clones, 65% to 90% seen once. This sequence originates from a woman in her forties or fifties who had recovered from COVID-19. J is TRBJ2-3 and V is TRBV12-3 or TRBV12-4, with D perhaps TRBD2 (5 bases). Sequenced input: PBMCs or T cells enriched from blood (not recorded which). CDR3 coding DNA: TGTGCCACCGGGATACACACAGATACGCAGTATTTT. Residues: CATGIHTDTQYF.